The following is a TCR beta chain sequence with its context. These data come from a study of T cell changes during pregnancy in multiple sclerosis. TCRdb's copy holds only in-frame clones and misses some; the assay was immunoSEQ multiplex PCR. Counted here are tens of thousands of clones, roughly 90% occurring once; the ten biggest clones make up around 0.3%. The CDR3 is 15 amino acids. After removal of 8 bases from V and 3 bases from J, the junction contained 5 bases not matched to a gene. Germline V gene sequence: CDR1 LNHDA, CDR2 SQIVND (reference sequence). This sequence originates from a female donor in good health, enrolled as a control in a pregnancy study. This specimen consisted of CD4+ T cells from peripheral blood mononuclear cells, obtained in the third trimester of pregnancy. The chain combines TRBV19 with TRBJ2-1; 12 bases are shared with TRBD2. CDR3 amino acids: CASGLAGGHYNEQFF. The CDR3 DNA is TGTGCCAGTGGGCTAGCGGGGGGGCACTACAATGAGCAGTTCTTC.